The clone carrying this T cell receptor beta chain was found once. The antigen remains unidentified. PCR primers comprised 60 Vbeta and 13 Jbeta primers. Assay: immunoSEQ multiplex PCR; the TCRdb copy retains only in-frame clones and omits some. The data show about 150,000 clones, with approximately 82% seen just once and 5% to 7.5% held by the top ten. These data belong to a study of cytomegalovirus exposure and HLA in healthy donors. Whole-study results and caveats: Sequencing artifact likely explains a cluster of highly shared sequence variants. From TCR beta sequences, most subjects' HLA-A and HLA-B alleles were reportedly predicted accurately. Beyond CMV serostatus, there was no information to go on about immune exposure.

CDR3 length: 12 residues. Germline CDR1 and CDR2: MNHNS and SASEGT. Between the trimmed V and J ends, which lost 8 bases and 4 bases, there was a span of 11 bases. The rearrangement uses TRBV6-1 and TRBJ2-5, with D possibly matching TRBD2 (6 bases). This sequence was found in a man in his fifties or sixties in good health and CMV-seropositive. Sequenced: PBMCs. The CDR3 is CASGRGRETQYF. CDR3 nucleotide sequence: TGTGCCAGCGGGCGGGGAAGAGAGACCCAGTACTTC.